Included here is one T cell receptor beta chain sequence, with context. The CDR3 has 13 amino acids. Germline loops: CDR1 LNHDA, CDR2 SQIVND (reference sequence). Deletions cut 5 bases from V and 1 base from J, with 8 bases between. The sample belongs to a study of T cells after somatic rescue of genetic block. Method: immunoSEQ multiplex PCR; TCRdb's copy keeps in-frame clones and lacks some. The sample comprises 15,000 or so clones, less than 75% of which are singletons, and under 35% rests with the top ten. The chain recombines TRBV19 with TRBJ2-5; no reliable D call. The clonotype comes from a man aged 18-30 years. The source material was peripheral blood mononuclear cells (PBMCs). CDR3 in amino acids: CASSGRTQETQYF. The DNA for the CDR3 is TGTGCCAGTAGTGGACGAACCCAAGAGACCCAGTACTTC.